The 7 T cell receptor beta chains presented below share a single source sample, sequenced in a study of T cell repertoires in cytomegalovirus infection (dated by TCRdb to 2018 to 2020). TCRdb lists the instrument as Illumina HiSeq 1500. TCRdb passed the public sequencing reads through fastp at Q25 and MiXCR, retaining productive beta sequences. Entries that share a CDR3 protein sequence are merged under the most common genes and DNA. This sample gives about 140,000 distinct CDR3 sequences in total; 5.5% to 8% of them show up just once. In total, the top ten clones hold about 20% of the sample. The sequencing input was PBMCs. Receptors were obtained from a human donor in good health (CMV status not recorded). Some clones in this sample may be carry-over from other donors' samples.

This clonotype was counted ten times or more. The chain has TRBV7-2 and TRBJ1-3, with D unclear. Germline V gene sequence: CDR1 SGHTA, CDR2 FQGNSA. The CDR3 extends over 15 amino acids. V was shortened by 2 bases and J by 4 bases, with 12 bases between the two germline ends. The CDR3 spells CASSLLVLEGNTIYF. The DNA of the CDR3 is TGTGCCAGCAGCTTACTGGTTCTAGAGGGAAACACCATATATTTT. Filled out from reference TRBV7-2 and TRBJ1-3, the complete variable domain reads GAGVSQSPSNKVTEKGKDVELRCDPISGHTALYWYRQSLGQGLEFLIYFQGNSAPDKSGLPSDRFSAERTGGSVSTLTIQRTQQEDSAVYLCASSLLVLEGNTIYFGEGSWLTVV.

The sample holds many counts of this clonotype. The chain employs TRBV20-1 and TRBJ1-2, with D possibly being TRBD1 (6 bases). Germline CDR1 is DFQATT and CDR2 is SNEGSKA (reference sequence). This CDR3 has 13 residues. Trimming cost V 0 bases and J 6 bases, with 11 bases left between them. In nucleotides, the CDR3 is TGCAGTGCTAGAGATGGAGGGGGTGATGGCTACACCTTC. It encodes CSARDGGGDGYTF.

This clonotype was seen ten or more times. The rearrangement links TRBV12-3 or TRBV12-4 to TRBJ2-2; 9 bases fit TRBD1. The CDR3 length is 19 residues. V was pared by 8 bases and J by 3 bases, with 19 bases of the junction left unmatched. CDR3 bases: TGTGCCAGCGCGGCCGGGACAGGGTGGACACGATCGGACACCGGGGAGCTGTTTTTT. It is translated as CASAAGTGWTRSDTGELFF.

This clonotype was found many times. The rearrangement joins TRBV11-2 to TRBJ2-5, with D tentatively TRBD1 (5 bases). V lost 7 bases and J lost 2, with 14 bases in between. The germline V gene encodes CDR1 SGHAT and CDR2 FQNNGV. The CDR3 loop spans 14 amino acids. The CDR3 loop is CASIQGVTQETQYF. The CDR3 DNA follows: TGTGCCAGCATACAAGGGGTGACTCAAGAGACCCAGTACTTC.

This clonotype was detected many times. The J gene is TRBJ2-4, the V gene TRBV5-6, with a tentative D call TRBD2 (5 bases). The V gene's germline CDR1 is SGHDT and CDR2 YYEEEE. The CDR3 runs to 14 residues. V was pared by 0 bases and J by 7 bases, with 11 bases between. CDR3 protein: CASSLDGPGNIQYF. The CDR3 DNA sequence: TGTGCCAGCAGCTTGGACGGCCCGGGGAACATTCAGTACTTC.

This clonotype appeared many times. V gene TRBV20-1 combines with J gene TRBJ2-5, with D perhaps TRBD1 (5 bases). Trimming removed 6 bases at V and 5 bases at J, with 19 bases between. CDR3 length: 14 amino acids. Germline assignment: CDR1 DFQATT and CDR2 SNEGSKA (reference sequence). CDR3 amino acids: CSARAILGHETQYF. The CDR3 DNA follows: TGCAGTGCCCGAGCAATCCTGGGGCATGAGACCCAGTACTTC.

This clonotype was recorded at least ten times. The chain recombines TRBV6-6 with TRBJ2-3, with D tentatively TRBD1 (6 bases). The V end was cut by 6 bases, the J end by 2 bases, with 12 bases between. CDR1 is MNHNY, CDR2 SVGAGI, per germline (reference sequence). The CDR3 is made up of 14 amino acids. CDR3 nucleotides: TGTGCCAGCAGGGACAGTTCTGTCACAGATACGCAGTATTTT. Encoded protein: CASRDSSVTDTQYF.